This TCR beta chain was captured by sequencing in a study of a mutant IDH1 vaccine in newly diagnosed glioma. Study background: Vaccine administration was initiated 4-6 weeks following radiotherapy alone, or with temozolomide cycles. Most patients had radiochemotherapy with temozolomide before enrollment; others had one alone.

For this clone: What it binds is not known.

Documented time point: week 23, last vaccination. The investigators gave 300 ug of mutant IDH1 20-mer peptide in each vaccine dose, together with topical imiquimod. Diagnosis in the donors showed new WHO grade 3 or 4 astrocytomas that were IDH1-mutant and ATRX-lost. The germline V gene has CDR1 SQVTM and CDR2 ANQGSEA. The CDR3 spans 13 residues. V lost 6 bases and J lost 4, with 15 bases in between. Profiling relied on immunoSEQ multiplex PCR, and the TCRdb table lists in-frame clones only, not all of them. This table has some 70,000 clones, about 87% appearing once. This receptor was identified in a man between 18 and 35 years old with glioma. Specimen: PBMCs, collected from a glioma patient whose treatment included an IDH1 peptide vaccine. The gene calls are TRBV29-1 and TRBJ1-1, with a possible D match to TRBD1 (5 bases). The CDR3 DNA reads TGCAGCGTCCTACTCGGGAGGGGCACTGAAGCTTTCTTT. This gives the protein CSVLLGRGTEAFF.